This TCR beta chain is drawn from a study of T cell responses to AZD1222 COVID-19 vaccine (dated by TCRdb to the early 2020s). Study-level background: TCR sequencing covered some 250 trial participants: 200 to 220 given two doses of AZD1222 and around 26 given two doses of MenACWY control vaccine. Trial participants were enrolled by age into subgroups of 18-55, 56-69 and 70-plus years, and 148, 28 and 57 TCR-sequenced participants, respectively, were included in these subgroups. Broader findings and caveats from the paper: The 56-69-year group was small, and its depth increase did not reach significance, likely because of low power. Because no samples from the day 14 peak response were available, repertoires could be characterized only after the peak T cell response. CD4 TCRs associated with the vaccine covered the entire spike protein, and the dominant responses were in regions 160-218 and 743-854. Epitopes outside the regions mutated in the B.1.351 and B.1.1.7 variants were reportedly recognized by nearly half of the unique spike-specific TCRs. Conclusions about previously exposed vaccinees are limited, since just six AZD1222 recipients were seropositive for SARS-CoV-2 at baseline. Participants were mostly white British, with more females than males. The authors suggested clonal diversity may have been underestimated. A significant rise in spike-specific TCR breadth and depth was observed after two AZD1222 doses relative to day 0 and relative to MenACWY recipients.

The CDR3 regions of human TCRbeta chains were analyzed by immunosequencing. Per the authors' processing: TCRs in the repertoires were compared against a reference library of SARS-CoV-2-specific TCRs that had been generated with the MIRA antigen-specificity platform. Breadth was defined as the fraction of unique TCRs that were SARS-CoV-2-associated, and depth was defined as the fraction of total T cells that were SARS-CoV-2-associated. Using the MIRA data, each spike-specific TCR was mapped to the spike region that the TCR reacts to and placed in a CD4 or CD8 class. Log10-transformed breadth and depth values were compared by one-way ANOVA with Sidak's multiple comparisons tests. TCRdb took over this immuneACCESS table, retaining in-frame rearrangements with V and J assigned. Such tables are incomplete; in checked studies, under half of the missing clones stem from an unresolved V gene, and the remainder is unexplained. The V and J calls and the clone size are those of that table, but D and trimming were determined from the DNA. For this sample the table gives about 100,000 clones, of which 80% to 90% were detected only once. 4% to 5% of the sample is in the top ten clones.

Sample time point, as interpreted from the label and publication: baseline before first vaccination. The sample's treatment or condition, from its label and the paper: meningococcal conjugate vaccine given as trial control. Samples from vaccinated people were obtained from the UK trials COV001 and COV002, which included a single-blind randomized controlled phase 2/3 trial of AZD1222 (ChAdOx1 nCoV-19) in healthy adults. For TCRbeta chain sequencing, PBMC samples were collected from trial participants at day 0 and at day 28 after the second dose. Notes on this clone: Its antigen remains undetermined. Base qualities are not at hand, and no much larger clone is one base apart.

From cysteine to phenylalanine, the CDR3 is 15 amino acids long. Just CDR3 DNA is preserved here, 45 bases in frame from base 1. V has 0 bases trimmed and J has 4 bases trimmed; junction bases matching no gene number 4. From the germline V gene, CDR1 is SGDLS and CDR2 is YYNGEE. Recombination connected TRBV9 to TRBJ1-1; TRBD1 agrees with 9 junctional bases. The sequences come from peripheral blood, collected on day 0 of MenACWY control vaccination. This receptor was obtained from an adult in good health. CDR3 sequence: CASSVDGTGSTEAFF. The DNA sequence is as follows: TGTGCCAGCAGCGTAGATGGGACAGGGTCCACTGAAGCTTTCTTT. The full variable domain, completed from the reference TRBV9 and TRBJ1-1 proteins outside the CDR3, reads DSGVTQTPKHLITATGQRVTLRCSPRSGDLSVYWYQQSLDQGLQFLIQYYNGEERAKGNILERFSAQQFPDLHSELNLSSLELGDSALYFCASSVDGTGSTEAFFGQGTRLTVV.